The rows below give T cell receptor beta chains drawn from one sample of a study of blood T cell repertoires in COVID-19. Method: immunoSEQ multiplex PCR; TCRdb's copy keeps in-frame clones and lacks some. This table holds a few hundred thousand clones, nearly 90% found once. Material for sequencing was PBMCs or T cells enriched from blood (not recorded which). The receptors originated from a man aged 30 to 39 who had been exposed to COVID-19. CDR3s include the opening cysteine and the closing phenylalanine or tryptophan. Each record gives: J gene, V gene, clone size, D gene, CDR3 DNA, CDR3 protein. The D gene is left open where the match is weak. Part of the rows lack a size; the others show once, few, many or a class for expanded clones.

J gene: TRBJ2-3; V gene: TRBV6-6; clone size: NA; D gene: TRBD2; CDR3 DNA: TGTGCCAGCAGTTACATGACCGGGGGGGCCCTGGATACGCAGTATTTT; CDR3 protein: CASSYMTGGALDTQYF
J gene: TRBJ2-7; V gene: TRBV5-4; clone size: NA; D gene: TRBD1; CDR3 DNA: TGTGCCAGCAGTCGGGGACAGGGCTACGAGCAGTACTTC; CDR3 protein: CASSRGQGYEQYF
J gene: TRBJ1-5; V gene: TRBV5-1; clone size: once; D gene: TRBD1; CDR3 DNA: TGCGCCAGCAGTCCTGGAATTAGGGGGCCTCTTTCAAGCAATCAGCCCCAGCATTTT; CDR3 protein: CASSPGIRGPLSSNQPQHF
J gene: TRBJ2-7; V gene: TRBV4-2; clone size: NA; D gene: NA; CDR3 DNA: TGTGCCAGCAGCCAGGCTACTAGCTACGAGCAGTACTTC; CDR3 protein: CASSQATSYEQYF
J gene: TRBJ1-1; V gene: TRBV5-1; clone size: few; D gene: TRBD1; CDR3 DNA: TGCGCCAGCAGCTTGGACAGGGGGCTTGAAGCTTTCTTT; CDR3 protein: CASSLDRGLEAFF
J gene: TRBJ1-1; V gene: TRBV7-2; clone size: NA; D gene: NA; CDR3 DNA: TGTGCCAGCAGTTCCCAACAGGGCACTGAAGCTTTCTTT; CDR3 protein: CASSSQQGTEAFF
J gene: TRBJ1-1; V gene: TRBV18; clone size: NA; D gene: TRBD1; CDR3 DNA: TGTGCCAGCTCAGGACAGGGCCGAACTGAAGCTTTCTTT; CDR3 protein: CASSGQGRTEAFF
J gene: TRBJ1-4; V gene: TRBV5-1; clone size: NA; D gene: NA; CDR3 DNA: TGCGCCAGCAGCTTGCCCAAGACAGGCGGGTCGGAAAAACTGTTTTTT; CDR3 protein: CASSLPKTGGSEKLFF
J gene: TRBJ1-6; V gene: TRBV25-1; clone size: once; D gene: NA; CDR3 DNA: TGTGCCAGCAGTGAAATAGGGGCGGAAGAATCACCCCTCCACTTT; CDR3 protein: CASSEIGAEESPLHF
J gene: TRBJ2-3; V gene: TRBV2; clone size: NA; D gene: TRBD2; CDR3 DNA: TGTGCCAGCAGGAGACTAGCGGGGGCGGGGGATACGCAGTATTTT; CDR3 protein: CASRRLAGAGDTQYF
J gene: TRBJ2-1; V gene: TRBV5-6; clone size: NA; D gene: NA; CDR3 DNA: TGTGCCAGCAGCCCGACCCTCGGGGTCGGGTCCTACAATGAGCAGTTCTTC; CDR3 protein: CASSPTLGVGSYNEQFF
J gene: TRBJ2-1; V gene: TRBV20-1; clone size: NA; D gene: NA; CDR3 DNA: TGCAGTGCTAGTCGAACGGGGAATGAGCAGTTCTTC; CDR3 protein: CSASRTGNEQFF
J gene: TRBJ1-1; V gene: TRBV2; clone size: NA; D gene: NA; CDR3 DNA: TGTGCCAGCAGTGCCGAGAGAAACACTGAAGCTTTCTTT; CDR3 protein: CASSAERNTEAFF
J gene: TRBJ2-2; V gene: TRBV9; clone size: NA; D gene: TRBD2; CDR3 DNA: TGTGCCAGCAGCGGCGGACTAGCGGGTGGTTTCGCCGGGGAGCTGTTTTTT; CDR3 protein: CASSGGLAGGFAGELFF
J gene: TRBJ1-2; V gene: TRBV10-3; clone size: NA; D gene: NA; CDR3 DNA: TGTGCCGCCCAGATGGCCTATGGCTACACCTTC; CDR3 protein: CAAQMAYGYTF
J gene: TRBJ2-7; V gene: TRBV30; clone size: NA; D gene: TRBD1; CDR3 DNA: TGTGCCTGGAGTGAGGGACAGGGCATCGGGCAGTACTTC; CDR3 protein: CAWSEGQGIGQYF
J gene: TRBJ2-6; V gene: TRBV3-1/TRBV3-2; clone size: NA; D gene: TRBD1; CDR3 DNA: TGTGCCAGCAGCCGCCGCCCGGGGACAGGGGTTACCTCTGGGGCCAACGTCCTGACTTTC; CDR3 protein: CASSRRPGTGVTSGANVLTF
J gene: TRBJ1-1; V gene: TRBV2; clone size: NA; D gene: NA; CDR3 DNA: TGTGCCAGCACTGGCCCCCTCAGGGACACTGAAGCTTTCTTT; CDR3 protein: CASTGPLRDTEAFF
J gene: TRBJ1-1; V gene: TRBV11-2; clone size: NA; D gene: NA; CDR3 DNA: TGTGCCAGCAGCTACTTGAGGAACACTGAAGCTTTCTTT; CDR3 protein: CASSYLRNTEAFF
J gene: TRBJ1-2; V gene: TRBV29-1; clone size: few; D gene: NA; CDR3 DNA: TGCAGCGTTGTCGTAGTGTTGGAGGGGGGCTACACCTTC; CDR3 protein: CSVVVVLEGGYTF
J gene: TRBJ2-2; V gene: TRBV9; clone size: NA; D gene: NA; CDR3 DNA: TGTGCCAGCAGCGTAGGCGGGACGAACACCGGGGAGCTGTTTTTT; CDR3 protein: CASSVGGTNTGELFF
J gene: TRBJ2-6; V gene: TRBV5-1; clone size: NA; D gene: NA; CDR3 DNA: TGCGCCAGCAGCGACGGGAGTTCTGGGGCCAACGTCCTGACTTTC; CDR3 protein: CASSDGSSGANVLTF
J gene: TRBJ1-6; V gene: TRBV3-1/TRBV3-2; clone size: NA; D gene: TRBD1; CDR3 DNA: TGTGCCAGCAGGGAGGACAGGTATCGCTCACCCCTCCACTTT; CDR3 protein: CASREDRYRSPLHF
J gene: TRBJ1-3; V gene: TRBV4-1; clone size: NA; D gene: NA; CDR3 DNA: TGCGCCAGCAGCACACTCTCAGGGGATTCTGGAAACACCATATATTTT; CDR3 protein: CASSTLSGDSGNTIYF
J gene: TRBJ2-3; V gene: TRBV4-3; clone size: NA; D gene: NA; CDR3 DNA: TGCGCCAGCAGCCATCGCGGACTCCTGGAGGCAGATACGCAGTATTTT; CDR3 protein: CASSHRGLLEADTQYF
J gene: TRBJ1-2; V gene: TRBV6-5; clone size: NA; D gene: TRBD1; CDR3 DNA: TGTGCCAGCAGTTACTCGGACAGGGGAGGGGGCTACACCTTC; CDR3 protein: CASSYSDRGGGYTF
J gene: TRBJ2-2; V gene: TRBV5-1; clone size: NA; D gene: TRBD2; CDR3 DNA: TGCGCCAGCAGCTCCGGACTAGCGGGGGGGCCTTATATGAGCACCGGGGAGCTGTTTTTT; CDR3 protein: CASSSGLAGGPYMSTGELFF
J gene: TRBJ1-4; V gene: TRBV7-2; clone size: NA; D gene: NA; CDR3 DNA: TGTGCCAGCAGCCCCGGACAGTTTGATGAAAAACTGTTTTTT; CDR3 protein: CASSPGQFDEKLFF
J gene: TRBJ1-2; V gene: TRBV19; clone size: NA; D gene: NA; CDR3 DNA: TGTGCCAGTAGTATGGCAAGATTCTATGGCTACACCTTC; CDR3 protein: CASSMARFYGYTF
J gene: TRBJ2-3; V gene: TRBV9; clone size: NA; D gene: NA; CDR3 DNA: TGTGCCAGCAGCGTAGAGACTTCGGGAAGCACGCAGTATTTT; CDR3 protein: CASSVETSGSTQYF
J gene: TRBJ1-3; V gene: TRBV15; clone size: NA; D gene: NA; CDR3 DNA: TGTGCCACCAGCAGAAGGGACTTAAACTCTGGAAACACCATATATTTT; CDR3 protein: CATSRRDLNSGNTIYF
J gene: TRBJ1-1; V gene: TRBV6-5; clone size: few; D gene: TRBD1; CDR3 DNA: TGTGCCAGCAGTTTCAGGACAGGGCAGACTGAAGCTTTCTTT; CDR3 protein: CASSFRTGQTEAFF
J gene: TRBJ2-2; V gene: TRBV29-1; clone size: NA; D gene: NA; CDR3 DNA: TGCAGCGGGTCAAGGGGGGGTAACACCGGGGAGCTGTTTTTT; CDR3 protein: CSGSRGGNTGELFF
J gene: TRBJ1-2; V gene: TRBV5-6; clone size: NA; D gene: NA; CDR3 DNA: TGTGCCAGCAGCTTGGTGGGGCAGGGGCATGGCTACACCTTC; CDR3 protein: CASSLVGQGHGYTF
J gene: TRBJ2-6; V gene: TRBV19; clone size: NA; D gene: NA; CDR3 DNA: TGTGCCAGTAGCCCGACAGGACAGTCTGGGGCCAACGTCCTGACTTTC; CDR3 protein: CASSPTGQSGANVLTF
J gene: TRBJ2-7; V gene: TRBV5-1; clone size: once; D gene: NA; CDR3 DNA: TGCGCCAGCAGCTTGAGGTACGGAGGTGGCTCCTACGAGCAGTACTTC; CDR3 protein: CASSLRYGGGSYEQYF
J gene: TRBJ2-3; V gene: TRBV7-9; clone size: once; D gene: NA; CDR3 DNA: TGTGCCAGCAGCTTAGACAGGCAGGGCACAGATACGCAGTATTTT; CDR3 protein: CASSLDRQGTDTQYF
J gene: TRBJ2-7; V gene: TRBV11-2; clone size: NA; D gene: TRBD2; CDR3 DNA: TGTGCCAGCAGCTTAGTGTTGGGGACTAGCGGATCCTACGAGCAGTACTTC; CDR3 protein: CASSLVLGTSGSYEQYF
J gene: TRBJ1-4; V gene: TRBV27; clone size: NA; D gene: NA; CDR3 DNA: TGTGCCAGCAGTTTATCCGGGGGTTCGAATGAAAAACTGTTTTTT; CDR3 protein: CASSLSGGSNEKLFF
J gene: TRBJ1-1; V gene: TRBV19; clone size: NA; D gene: TRBD1; CDR3 DNA: TGTGCCAGTAGATCATCCGGGACAGGGTCGGAAGCTTTCTTT; CDR3 protein: CASRSSGTGSEAFF
J gene: TRBJ1-4; V gene: TRBV30; clone size: NA; D gene: NA; CDR3 DNA: TGTGCCTGGGCCACTAGCGGTTTTGGGGAACTGTTTTTT; CDR3 protein: CAWATSGFGELFF
J gene: TRBJ2-5; V gene: TRBV9; clone size: NA; D gene: NA; CDR3 DNA: TGTGCCAGCAGCGTGGGGGGTAACCAAGAGACCCAGTACTTC; CDR3 protein: CASSVGGNQETQYF
J gene: TRBJ2-1; V gene: TRBV3-1/TRBV3-2; clone size: NA; D gene: TRBD1; CDR3 DNA: TGTGCCAGCAGCCAATTTGTTGGACAGGTCAATGAGCAGTTCTTC; CDR3 protein: CASSQFVGQVNEQFF
J gene: TRBJ2-2; V gene: TRBV5-1; clone size: NA; D gene: TRBD2; CDR3 DNA: TGCGCCAGCAGCCCCCGAGTAGCGGGGGACACCGGGGAGCTGTTTTTT; CDR3 protein: CASSPRVAGDTGELFF
J gene: TRBJ1-3; V gene: TRBV18; clone size: NA; D gene: NA; CDR3 DNA: TGTGCCAGCTCACTCAAGGGGCCTAGCTCTGGAAACACCATATATTTT; CDR3 protein: CASSLKGPSSGNTIYF
J gene: TRBJ2-2; V gene: TRBV15; clone size: NA; D gene: NA; CDR3 DNA: TGTGCCACCAGCACTCGGACAGACGGGGAGCTGTTTTTT; CDR3 protein: CATSTRTDGELFF
J gene: TRBJ1-2; V gene: TRBV5-4; clone size: NA; D gene: NA; CDR3 DNA: TGTGCCAGCAGCCTGGACCCTACAGGGGGCTACACCTTC; CDR3 protein: CASSLDPTGGYTF
J gene: TRBJ2-3; V gene: TRBV10-2; clone size: NA; D gene: TRBD2; CDR3 DNA: TGCGCCAGCAGCCTAAATCTAGCGGGGGGCACAGATACGCAGTATTTT; CDR3 protein: CASSLNLAGGTDTQYF
J gene: TRBJ2-1; V gene: TRBV15; clone size: NA; D gene: NA; CDR3 DNA: TGTGCCACCAGAGATCCCGACCAGGGCTACAATGAGCAGTTCTTC; CDR3 protein: CATRDPDQGYNEQFF